This TCR beta chain emerged from a study of OX40 agonist ivuxolimab in advanced cancers. Germline assignment: CDR1 SGHRS and CDR2 YFSETQ. The CDR3 spans 13 residues. Profiling relied on immunoSEQ multiplex PCR, and the TCRdb table lists in-frame clones only, not all of them. The sample carries about 50,000 clones, almost 90% recorded once. Sequenced here: CD4+ or CD8+ T cells sorted from blood, sampled in a trial of the OX40 agonist ivuxolimab. This TCR was sampled from an adult with an advanced solid tumor such as melanoma, head and neck, liver or kidney cancer. V usage is TRBV5-1 and J usage is TRBJ2-5; tentatively, D is TRBD1 (5 bases). TRBJ2-7 matches the DNA end more closely, so the J call is doubtful. This CDR3 reads CASTPTVGYEQYF. CDR3 sequence (DNA): TGCGCCAGCACCCCGACAGTAGGCTACGAGCAGTACTTC.